The rows below give T cell receptor beta chains drawn from one sample of a study of Ad26.COV2.S vaccination and SARS-CoV-2 variants. Only in-frame clones appear in the TCRdb table, and some are missing; sequencing was by immunoSEQ multiplex PCR. The sample shows 400,000 to 500,000 clones, 88% of them seen only once. The sample was peripheral blood, taken in a trial of Ad26.COV2.S vaccine versus placebo. The receptors shown here come from a person aged 18-65 years who received the Ad26.COV2.S COVID-19 vaccine or a placebo. The CDR3 runs from the conserved cysteine through the conserved F or W. Each record gives: D gene, J gene, clone size, V gene, CDR3 protein, CDR3 DNA. A D gene is named only where the DNA matches it firmly. The listing skips clone size in some rows; elsewhere it reads once, few, many or a size class.

D: NA; J: TRBJ1-1; size: NA; V: TRBV18; CDR3: CASSPRNTEAFF; DNA: TGTGCCAGCTCACCTCGTAACACTGAAGCTTTCTTT
D: NA; J: TRBJ1-3; size: NA; V: TRBV9; CDR3: CASSVGRNGNTIYF; DNA: TGTGCCAGCAGCGTAGGTCGAAATGGAAACACCATATATTTT
D: NA; J: TRBJ2-3; size: once; V: TRBV24-1; CDR3: CATSDSPPVDTQYF; DNA: TGTGCCACCAGTGATTCCCCCCCGGTGGATACGCAGTATTTT
D: TRBD2; J: TRBJ2-6; size: NA; V: TRBV4-3; CDR3: CASSQDWSGGRSSGANVLTF; DNA: TGCGCCAGCAGCCAAGATTGGAGCGGGGGGAGGAGCTCTGGGGCCAACGTCCTGACTTTC
D: NA; J: TRBJ2-2; size: NA; V: TRBV11-2; CDR3: CASSLGGRTNTGELFF; DNA: TGTGCCAGCAGCTTAGGAGGACGGACGAACACCGGGGAGCTGTTTTTT
D: TRBD1; J: TRBJ1-6; size: NA; V: TRBV9; CDR3: CASSPRGTGMSPLHF; DNA: TGTGCCAGCAGCCCCCGAGGGACAGGGATGTCACCCCTCCACTTT
D: NA; J: TRBJ1-5; size: few; V: TRBV5-4; CDR3: CASSSGIRNQPQHF; DNA: TGTGCCAGCAGTTCAGGGATTCGAAATCAGCCCCAGCATTTT
D: NA; J: TRBJ1-2; size: NA; V: TRBV5-6; CDR3: CASSLVRAYGYTF; DNA: TGTGCCAGCAGCTTGGTCAGGGCCTATGGCTACACCTTC
D: TRBD1; J: TRBJ1-5; size: NA; V: TRBV6-5; CDR3: CASSYSSGTGNQPQHF; DNA: TGTGCCAGCAGTTACTCGTCCGGGACAGGGAATCAGCCCCAGCATTTT
D: TRBD1; J: TRBJ1-5; size: NA; V: TRBV28; CDR3: CASSYRGQGAHQPQHF; DNA: TGTGCCAGCAGTTACCGGGGACAGGGGGCTCATCAGCCCCAGCATTTT
D: NA; J: TRBJ2-1; size: NA; V: TRBV5-8; CDR3: CASSLGQDSYNEQFF; DNA: TGTGCCAGCAGCTTGGGACAGGATTCCTACAATGAGCAGTTCTTC
D: NA; J: TRBJ1-2; size: NA; V: TRBV19; CDR3: CASSTGRRVDGYTF; DNA: TGTGCCAGTAGTACGGGACGGAGGGTAGATGGCTACACCTTC
D: NA; J: TRBJ1-1; size: NA; V: TRBV2; CDR3: CASRAVTVNSEAFF; DNA: TGTGCCAGCAGGGCGGTCACAGTAAATTCTGAAGCTTTCTTT
D: NA; J: TRBJ1-1; size: NA; V: TRBV7-9; CDR3: CASSLIRNTEAFF; DNA: TGTGCCAGCAGCTTAATACGGAACACTGAAGCTTTCTTT
D: NA; J: TRBJ1-6; size: NA; V: TRBV4-1; CDR3: CASSQDFGSFNSPLHF; DNA: TGCGCCAGCAGCCAAGATTTTGGGTCCTTTAATTCACCCCTCCACTTT
D: TRBD1; J: TRBJ2-3; size: NA; V: TRBV15; CDR3: CATSREGQGFTDTQYF; DNA: TGTGCCACCAGCAGAGAGGGACAGGGGTTCACAGATACGCAGTATTTT
D: TRBD2; J: TRBJ2-1; size: NA; V: TRBV5-1; CDR3: CASSPSVSGGYNEQFF; DNA: TGCGCCAGCAGCCCCTCAGTCAGCGGGGGCTACAATGAGCAGTTCTTC
D: TRBD1; J: TRBJ1-5; size: NA; V: TRBV10-3; CDR3: CAISADRGNQPQHF; DNA: TGTGCCATCAGTGCCGACAGGGGCAATCAGCCCCAGCATTTT
D: TRBD2; J: TRBJ2-2; size: few; V: TRBV4-1; CDR3: CASSQIRLATGELFF; DNA: TGCGCCAGCAGCCAAATCAGACTAGCAACCGGGGAGCTGTTTTTT
D: TRBD1; J: TRBJ1-1; size: NA; V: TRBV6-5; CDR3: CASSRQGTGEAFF; DNA: TGTGCCAGCAGTCGACAGGGCACAGGGGAAGCTTTCTTT
D: NA; J: TRBJ2-5; size: NA; V: TRBV12-3/TRBV12-4; CDR3: CASSFPGVETQYF; DNA: TGTGCCAGCAGTTTCCCCGGGGTGGAGACCCAGTACTTC
D: NA; J: TRBJ1-2; size: NA; V: TRBV5-1; CDR3: CASSLVQGSNYGYTF; DNA: TGCGCCAGCAGCTTGGTCCAGGGCTCTAACTATGGCTACACCTTC
D: NA; J: TRBJ1-5; size: NA; V: TRBV19; CDR3: CASSRDFYSNQPQHF; DNA: TGTGCCAGTAGTAGGGACTTTTATAGCAATCAGCCCCAGCATTTT
D: NA; J: TRBJ2-7; size: NA; V: TRBV9; CDR3: CASSVGAGLSYEQYF; DNA: TGTGCCAGCAGCGTAGGGGCAGGGCTCTCCTACGAGCAGTACTTC
D: TRBD1; J: TRBJ2-1; size: few; V: TRBV6-2/TRBV6-3; CDR3: CASSLTGEFNEQFF; DNA: TGTGCCAGCAGTTTGACAGGGGAGTTCAATGAGCAGTTCTTC
D: TRBD1; J: TRBJ1-1; size: NA; V: TRBV18; CDR3: CASSPQGQGPEAFF; DNA: TGTGCCAGCTCACCACAGGGACAGGGCCCTGAAGCTTTCTTT
D: TRBD1; J: TRBJ2-1; size: NA; V: TRBV10-3; CDR3: CAISSDRGPSSYNEQFF; DNA: TGTGCCATCAGCTCGGACAGGGGCCCAAGCTCCTACAATGAGCAGTTCTTC
D: TRBD1; J: TRBJ2-4; size: NA; V: TRBV10-3; CDR3: CAISESGQANIQYF; DNA: TGTGCCATCAGTGAGTCGGGACAGGCGAACATTCAGTACTTC
D: NA; J: TRBJ1-6; size: NA; V: TRBV19; CDR3: CASSEPRGPDNSPLHF; DNA: TGTGCCAGTAGCGAACCCCGGGGACCAGATAATTCACCCCTCCACTTT
D: NA; J: TRBJ2-1; size: NA; V: TRBV2; CDR3: CASVETGGEQFF; DNA: TGTGCCAGCGTTGAAACAGGCGGTGAGCAGTTCTTC
D: NA; J: TRBJ2-1; size: NA; V: TRBV4-3; CDR3: CASSPDRVPYNEQFF; DNA: TGCGCCAGCAGCCCGGATAGGGTACCCTACAATGAGCAGTTCTTC
D: TRBD1; J: TRBJ1-1; size: NA; V: TRBV7-2; CDR3: CASSPRGQGLGNTEAFF; DNA: TGTGCCAGCAGCCCTAGGGGACAGGGCCTTGGGAACACTGAAGCTTTCTTT
D: NA; J: TRBJ2-1; size: NA; V: TRBV5-1; CDR3: CASSFGGYNEQFF; DNA: TGCGCCAGCAGCTTCGGGGGATACAATGAGCAGTTCTTC
D: TRBD2; J: TRBJ2-7; size: once; V: TRBV11-2; CDR3: CASTWTSGAHEQYF; DNA: TGTGCCAGTACCTGGACTAGCGGGGCCCACGAGCAGTACTTC
D: NA; J: TRBJ2-1; size: NA; V: TRBV10-1; CDR3: CASSDGKGGPDNEQFF; DNA: TGCGCCAGCAGTGACGGGAAGGGGGGGCCGGACAATGAGCAGTTCTTC
D: NA; J: TRBJ2-2; size: NA; V: TRBV5-1; CDR3: CASSLNPGTNTGELFF; DNA: TGCGCCAGCAGCTTGAATCCGGGGACGAACACCGGGGAGCTGTTTTTT
D: NA; J: TRBJ1-6; size: NA; V: TRBV28; CDR3: CASNEFRDHNSPLHF; DNA: TGTGCCAGCAACGAATTCCGGGATCATAATTCACCCCTCCACTTT
D: NA; J: TRBJ2-5; size: NA; V: TRBV7-3; CDR3: CASSPSGRRYQETQYF; DNA: TGTGCCAGCAGCCCCAGCGGACGGCGGTACCAAGAGACCCAGTACTTC
D: NA; J: TRBJ1-2; size: NA; V: TRBV4-3; CDR3: CASSQESRQGLDGYTF; DNA: TGCGCCAGCAGCCAAGAGTCAAGGCAGGGACTCGATGGCTACACCTTC
D: TRBD2; J: TRBJ2-7; size: medium-sized; V: TRBV28; CDR3: CASSLYSGSYEQYF; DNA: TGTGCCAGCAGTTTATATAGCGGGTCCTACGAGCAGTACTTC
D: NA; J: TRBJ1-5; size: NA; V: TRBV7-9; CDR3: CASSLGASGPNQPQHF; DNA: TGTGCCAGCAGCTTAGGGGCTTCAGGCCCCAATCAGCCCCAGCATTTT
D: TRBD1; J: TRBJ2-7; size: NA; V: TRBV27; CDR3: CASSLGTGAPEQYF; DNA: TGTGCCAGCAGTTTAGGGACAGGGGCCCCCGAGCAGTACTTC
D: TRBD1; J: TRBJ1-2; size: NA; V: TRBV29-1; CDR3: CSARTGPSYGYTF; DNA: TGCAGCGCCAGGACAGGCCCCTCCTATGGCTACACCTTC
D: NA; J: TRBJ1-2; size: NA; V: TRBV5-8; CDR3: CASSLSGFEDGYTF; DNA: TGTGCCAGCAGCTTGAGTGGGTTTGAGGATGGCTACACCTTC
D: NA; J: TRBJ1-6; size: few; V: TRBV18; CDR3: CASSPDRNSPLHF; DNA: TGTGCCAGCTCACCCGACAGGAATTCACCCCTCCACTTT
D: TRBD1; J: TRBJ2-2; size: NA; V: TRBV6-5; CDR3: CASSSRQGLELFF; DNA: TGTGCCAGCAGTTCGAGACAGGGCCTAGAGCTGTTTTTT
D: TRBD1; J: TRBJ2-1; size: once; V: TRBV11-2; CDR3: CASSLGSAGGFYNEQFF; DNA: TGTGCCAGCAGCTTAGGGTCGGCAGGGGGTTTCTACAATGAGCAGTTCTTC
D: NA; J: TRBJ1-1; size: NA; V: TRBV18; CDR3: CASSETVNTEAFF; DNA: TGTGCCAGCTCAGAGACAGTGAACACTGAAGCTTTCTTT
D: NA; J: TRBJ2-7; size: NA; V: TRBV5-5; CDR3: CASSLTGEQYF; DNA: TGTGCCAGCAGCTTGACAGGGGAGCAGTACTTC
D: NA; J: TRBJ1-1; size: NA; V: TRBV5-4; CDR3: CASSNERAGTANTEAFF; DNA: TGTGCCAGCAGCAACGAACGTGCCGGGACGGCCAACACTGAAGCTTTCTTT
D: NA; J: TRBJ1-5; size: NA; V: TRBV19; CDR3: CASSVGLSNQPQHF; DNA: TGTGCCAGTAGCGTGGGACTTAGCAATCAGCCCCAGCATTTT